At least ten counts were recorded for the clone carrying this T cell receptor beta chain. The antigen is unknown. These data belong to a study of response to subunit inactivated influenza vaccine. Points from the study as a whole: T cells newly recruited by each seasonal influenza vaccination are few, the authors suggested.

TCRdb re-called the RT-PCR reads through MiXCR, storing one row per CDR3 protein. The table has fewer than 600,000 distinct CDR3 sequences, roughly 7.9% seen once; the top ten hold around 12%. V lost 6 bases and J lost 0, with 23 bases in between. Germline values: CDR1 DFQATT, CDR2 SNEGSKA (reference sequence). The CDR3 extends over 17 amino acids. This sequence joins TRBV20-1 and TRBJ1-1; tentative D call: TRBD1 (5 bases). Sequences were derived from PBMCs from blood, sampled roughly 24 months after vaccination. The receptor comes from a man aged 50 to 75 who received an inactivated influenza vaccine. The DNA for the CDR3 is TGCAGTGCCAATCATCCGCTCCAGGGCAACTTGAACACTGAAGCTTTCTTT. Translation gives CSANHPLQGNLNTEAFF.